This is a list of T cell receptor beta chains from one sample in a study of T cell repertoires in cytomegalovirus infection. Using its own MiXCR run on the reads, TCRdb lists one record per CDR3 protein. Among about 180,000 distinct CDR3 sequences, about 18% were seen once, and the ten largest hold roughly a quarter. Sequencing was done on a sample of CD8+ T cells from PBMCs. These receptor sequences come from a human donor in good health (CMV status not recorded). Some clones in this sample may be carry-over from other donors' samples. Each CDR3 is given with its conserved first and last residue. A D gene is named only where the DNA matches it firmly. Expanded clones get a size class; other rows say once, few or many, or leave the size out.

TRBV28	TRBJ2-5	16	.	few	TGTGCCAGCAGTTTATATGGTGGAGCCTTAAAAGAGACCCAGTACTTC	CASSLYGGALKETQYF
TRBV2	TRBJ1-1	14	.	.	TGTGCCAGCAGTGAAGCTCAGGGACGCACTGAAGCTTTCTTT	CASSEAQGRTEAFF
TRBV27	TRBJ1-4	13	.	.	TGTGCCAGCAGTCCCGCCGTTGATGAAAAACTGTTTTTT	CASSPAVDEKLFF
TRBV11-2	TRBJ2-2	14	.	.	TGTGCCAGCAGCTTTTACGTCTCAGACGGGGAGCTGTTTTTT	CASSFYVSDGELFF
TRBV7-9	TRBJ2-1	15	.	few	TGTGCCAGCAGCTCTCCAGGGGCCTCCTACAATGAGCAGTTCTTC	CASSSPGASYNEQFF
TRBV7-3	TRBJ1-1	13	.	.	TGTGCCAGCAGCCCATCCGACGGCACTGAAGCTTTCTTT	CASSPSDGTEAFF
TRBV7-8	TRBJ2-5	14	.	.	TGTGCCAGTAGGCCCCGGCAGGGGCGAGAGACCCAGTACTTC	CASRPRQGRETQYF
TRBV6-2/TRBV6-3	TRBJ1-1	11	TRBD1	few	TGTGCCAGCAGCTGGGACAGTGAAGCTTTCTTT	CASSWDSEAFF
TRBV12-3/TRBV12-4	TRBJ2-3	16	TRBD1	.	TGTGCCAGCAGTGTCGGACAGGGAGGTTCCACAGATACGCAGTATTTT	CASSVGQGGSTDTQYF
TRBV6-2/TRBV6-3	TRBJ2-7	15	.	few	TGTGCCAGCACCCCGGACAGCACGATCGCCTACGAGCAGTACTTC	CASTPDSTIAYEQYF
TRBV7-2	TRBJ1-1	15	.	.	TGTGCCAGCAGCTTAGGGGTAGGTGTGAACACTGAAGCTTTCTTT	CASSLGVGVNTEAFF
TRBV7-2	TRBJ1-3	15	TRBD1	few	TGTGCCAGCATGCCGGGACAGGGAACCGGAAACACCATATATTTT	CASMPGQGTGNTIYF
TRBV4-3	TRBJ1-1	17	TRBD1	.	TGCGCCAGCAGCCTAGGGGTACAGGGGGCATGGATCACTGAAGCTTTCTTT	CASSLGVQGAWITEAFF
TRBV7-8	TRBJ1-1	17	TRBD1	few	TGTGCCAGCAGCCACCCGAAAACCGGGACAGTTAACACTGAAGCTTTCTTT	CASSHPKTGTVNTEAFF
TRBV7-9	TRBJ2-7	13	.	few	TGTGCCAGCAGCTTGACATCCGCCTACGAGCAGTACTTC	CASSLTSAYEQYF
TRBV10-3	TRBJ2-1	15	.	.	TGTGCCATCAGTGAGCTGACAGGGAGGTACAATGAGCAGTTCTTC	CAISELTGRYNEQFF
TRBV7-2	TRBJ1-1	15	.	few	TGTGCCAGCAGCTTAGGAGGGGGGGCTCGGACTGAAGCTTTCTTT	CASSLGGGARTEAFF
TRBV20-1	TRBJ2-7	14	TRBD1	.	TGCAGTGCTAGAGAGACAGGGAGTTTCCACGAGCAGTACTTC	CSARETGSFHEQYF
TRBV29-1	TRBJ2-2	14	TRBD1	.	TGCAGCGTTGACTCAGGGGGATACACCGGGGAGCTGTTTTTT	CSVDSGGYTGELFF
TRBV12-3/TRBV12-4	TRBJ1-1	12	TRBD1	many	TGTGCCAGCAGCCCAGGGGGGGCTGAAGCTTTCTTT	CASSPGGAEAFF
TRBV7-9	TRBJ2-1	15	.	.	TGTGCCAGCAGCGTTGGGCCAGCGTGGGACAATGAGCAGTTCTTC	CASSVGPAWDNEQFF
TRBV7-9	TRBJ2-5	14	.	few	TGTGCCAGCAGCTTCCTCGAACAGACGGAGACCCAGTACTTC	CASSFLEQTETQYF
TRBV12-3/TRBV12-4	TRBJ1-2	12	.	few	TGTGCCAGCAGTTTGGGGGACGGTGGCTACACCTTC	CASSLGDGGYTF
TRBV6-2/TRBV6-3	TRBJ2-1	18	TRBD2	few	TGTGCCAGCAGTCCCCCCCCTGTTTCAGCGGGGGTACTCCATGAGCAGTTCTTC	CASSPPPVSAGVLHEQFF
TRBV7-9	TRBJ2-1	17	TRBD2	many	TGTGCCAGCAGCGCCGGACTAGCGGGGCGTGCCTACAATGAGCAGTTCTTC	CASSAGLAGRAYNEQFF
TRBV5-1	TRBJ2-7	15	TRBD1	.	TGCGCCAGCCAAGTCTTAACCGGGACAGGCAACGAGCAGTACTTC	CASQVLTGTGNEQYF
TRBV12-3/TRBV12-4	TRBJ1-1	13	.	few	TGTGCCAGCAGTTTAATGGGGTTCACTGAAGCTTTCTTT	CASSLMGFTEAFF
TRBV28	TRBJ2-5	15	.	few	TGTGCCAGCAACCCCCTGGGAGGGGGCCAAGAGACCCAGTACTTC	CASNPLGGGQETQYF
TRBV28	TRBJ1-6	15	.	few	TGTGCCAGCACCTCTGCGCGGGCGCTATCTTCACCCCTCCACTTT	CASTSARALSSPLHF
TRBV7-6	TRBJ1-5	15	TRBD1	few	TGTGCCAGCAGCCTCGGACAGGGGACCAATCAGCCCCAGCATTTT	CASSLGQGTNQPQHF
TRBV7-2	TRBJ2-7	15	.	many	TGTGCCAGCAGCTTAAATCGGCAACCGCGGCTCGAGCAGTACTTC	CASSLNRQPRLEQYF
TRBV7-9	TRBJ2-7	15	.	.	TGTGCCAGCAGCTTCGGAGCCCACTCCTCTTACGAGCAGTACTTC	CASSFGAHSSYEQYF
TRBV4-3	TRBJ1-1	14	.	.	TGCGCCAGCAGCCAAGTACGGGAAAACACTGAAGCTTTCTTT	CASSQVRENTEAFF
TRBV7-9	TRBJ2-6	17	TRBD1	many	TGTGCCAGCAGCGGGCCGGGACAGGGGGCTGGGGCCAACGTCCTGACTTTC	CASSGPGQGAGANVLTF
TRBV6-2/TRBV6-3	TRBJ1-1	16	TRBD1	few	TGTGCCAGCAGTTACTCCCCGGGACAGGCGGACACTGAAGCTTTCTTT	CASSYSPGQADTEAFF
TRBV4-1	TRBJ2-7	17	TRBD1	few	TGCGCCAGCAGCCAAGACAGGAGCGGGACAGGGGCCCACGAGCAGTACTTC	CASSQDRSGTGAHEQYF
TRBV12-3/TRBV12-4	TRBJ1-1	14	.	few	TGTGCCAGCACCCTCCGGCTGACTAACACTGAAGCTTTCTTT	CASTLRLTNTEAFF
TRBV6-5	TRBJ2-7	16	TRBD1	few	TGTGCCAGCAGTTACGGGGCCGCCGGGACAGATTACGAGCAGTACTTC	CASSYGAAGTDYEQYF
TRBV5-5	TRBJ1-5	15	.	.	TGTGCCAGCAGCCAAATGGTACACCTAAATCAGCCCCAGCATTTT	CASSQMVHLNQPQHF
TRBV12-3/TRBV12-4	TRBJ1-1	15	.	few	TGTGCCAGCAGTTTGGGAGGGTCGGTGAACACTGAAGCTTTCTTT	CASSLGGSVNTEAFF
TRBV4-1	TRBJ2-1	15	TRBD2	.	TGCGCCAGCAGCCTGGGACTAGCGGCAACGGATGAGCAGTTCTTC	CASSLGLAATDEQFF
TRBV6-1	TRBJ1-4	12	.	few	TGTGCCAGCAGCACACCGGGACTAGAACTGTTTTTT	CASSTPGLELFF
TRBV7-9	TRBJ2-1	15	.	.	TGTGCCAGCAGTCTGTCCCTTCGGGCGCGGGATGAGCAGTTCTTC	CASSLSLRARDEQFF
TRBV7-2	TRBJ1-6	16	.	few	TGTGCCAGCAGCTTATTAGGACAGAACTATAATTCACCCCTCCACTTT	CASSLLGQNYNSPLHF
TRBV19	TRBJ2-6	16	TRBD1	.	TGTGCCAGTAGTTTGCAGGGGGCTTATGGGGCCAACGTCCTGACTTTC	CASSLQGAYGANVLTF
TRBV6-6	TRBJ1-2	15	TRBD1	.	TGTGCCAGCAGTTCCCCGGGACAGGGGGCCATAGGCTACACCTTC	CASSSPGQGAIGYTF